This record looks at one T cell receptor (beta chain) sequence and its context. Its antigen is still unknown. One end of the junction is discordant with germline, which a read error may explain. The data derive from a study of CD8+ T cells in alopecia areata. Whole-study context: Tofacitinib therapy took 6 to 18 months; 6 months off drug came after. Notes on the study in general: Against the mouse data, patients shared TCRs less clearly, possibly for HLA reasons. Besides other cells, scalp samples also yield sequences of resident alphabeta T cells from normal skin.

Sequencing used cDNA as its template, made by extracting RNA and reverse transcribing it. Using immunoSEQ multiplex PCR, the repertoire was profiled, and TCRdb retains in-frame clones only, with some absent. The sample consists of 160,000 or so clones, 67% of them appearing once. From germline, CDR1 is SEHNR and CDR2 FQNEAQ (reference sequence). The CDR3 is 12 amino acids. The chain couples TRBV7-9 to TRBJ2-7; either TRBD1 or TRBD2 may fit D (5 bases each). The source is a human donor with alopecia areata. The sample was CD8+ T cells sorted from blood, taken at week 0. The CDR3, as DNA: TGTGCCAGCAGCTCCTCGGGTGGGGACCGAAACTTC. Translated: CASSSSGGDRNF.